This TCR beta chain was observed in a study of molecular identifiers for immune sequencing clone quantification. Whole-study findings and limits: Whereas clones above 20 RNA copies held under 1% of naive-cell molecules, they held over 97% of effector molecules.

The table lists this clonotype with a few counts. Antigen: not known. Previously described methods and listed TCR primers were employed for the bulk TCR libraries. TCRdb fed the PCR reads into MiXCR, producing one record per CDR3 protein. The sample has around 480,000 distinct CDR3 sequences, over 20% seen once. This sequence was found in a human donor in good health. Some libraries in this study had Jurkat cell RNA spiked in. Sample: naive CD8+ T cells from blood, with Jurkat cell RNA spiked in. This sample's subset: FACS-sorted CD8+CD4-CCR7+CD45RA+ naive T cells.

The DNA of the CDR3 is TGTGCCAGTAGTCTGATGGGGGGCAATGAGCAGTTCTTC. It codes for CASSLMGGNEQFF. The chain carries TRBV19 and TRBJ2-1; a possible D gene is TRBD2 (6 bases). The CDR3 is 13 amino acids. Germline CDR1 is LNHDA and CDR2 is SQIVND (reference sequence). V lost 5 bases and J lost 6, with 11 bases in between.